The 18 T cell receptor beta chains reported below all come from one sample, sequenced in a study of CXCR3-negative and CXCR3-positive naive CD8 T cells. Through 5' RACE with UMI labels, the TRB cDNA libraries were prepared. Each CDR3 protein gets one entry in TCRdb, which reprocessed the 5' RACE reads and gives no DNA. The table lists about 53,000 distinct CDR3 sequences. The sequencing input was naive CXCR3- CD8+ T cells from blood. Subset defined: CD45RO-CCR7+CD27+CD95- naive CD8+ T cells lacking CXCR3 (TNR3-). The receptors come from a human donor in good health. Some clones in this sample may be carry-over from other donors' samples.

This chain joins TRBV10-3 and TRBJ1-6; the D gene TCRdb calls, TRBD1, cannot be checked with no DNA. The CDR3 contains 14 residues. Germline V lookup: CDR1 ENHRY, CDR2 SYGVKD. CDR3 sequence reads: CAISPDRADSPLHF.

CDR3 sequence: CASRPEAGAEGANVLTF. J is TRBJ2-6 and V is TRBV7-7; TCRdb's D gene call, TRBD1, goes unchecked for lack of DNA. CDR1 is SSHAT and CDR2 is FNYEAQ in the germline V gene (reference sequence). CDR3 length equals 17 residues.

The V call is TRBV29-1, the J call TRBJ2-1; there is no DNA to check the TCRdb D call of TRBD1. Germline V lookup: CDR1 SQVTM, CDR2 ANQGSEA. The CDR3 spans 14 residues. The chain's CDR3 is CSVEGHGPDNEQFF.

V and J are TRBV5-1 and TRBJ2-7; TCRdb gives TRBD1 as the D gene, but with no DNA this cannot be confirmed. Germline CDR1 SGHRS, CDR2 YFSETQ. CDR3 length: 14 amino acids. This CDR3 is CASSLTGGIDEQYF.

The chain carries TRBV6-2 or TRBV6-3 and TRBJ2-3; no DNA is available, so the TRBD2 call from TCRdb remains unchecked. Germline V gene data show CDR1 as MNHEY and CDR2 as SVGEGT. The CDR3 is 16 amino acids. CDR3 in amino acids: CASSYPAGGIKDTQYF.

CDR3 sequence: CASSTDRGKYNEQFF. This chain connects TRBV11-3 to TRBJ2-1; TCRdb designates TRBD1, a call that cannot be tested without DNA. The CDR3 sequence is 15 residues long. Germline V lookup: CDR1 SGHNT, CDR2 YENEEA.

The chain uses TRBV10-3 and TRBJ2-6. The CDR3 extends over 17 amino acids. The germline CDR1 and CDR2 sequences are ENHRY and SYGVKD. The CDR3 sequence is CAISESSFSSGANVLTF.

This clonotype counts as medium-sized (0.01 to 0.1%) by frequency. The chain carries TRBV10-1 and TRBJ2-3; TCRdb selects TRBD1, and the lack of DNA leaves this call unchecked. From germline, CDR1 is WNHNN and CDR2 SYGVQD (reference sequence). This CDR3 comprises 17 residues. CDR3 residues: CASSKGNSGAGTDTQYF.

This rearrangement joins TRBV29-1 to TRBJ2-1; TCRdb picks TRBD2, but there is no DNA to check that call. The CDR3 is 17 residues long. Germline V gene sequence: CDR1 SQVTM, CDR2 ANQGSEA. The CDR3: CSVGGGLPVPTYNEQFF.

The V and J genes are TRBV29-1 and TRBJ2-7; TCRdb gives TRBD1 as the D gene, but with no DNA this cannot be confirmed. Germline V gives CDR1 SQVTM, CDR2 ANQGSEA. The CDR3 extends over 13 amino acids. The CDR3: CSAAGGSSYEQYF.

The rearrangement joins TRBV4-3 to TRBJ2-5. Germline V CDR1 and CDR2: LGHNA, YSLEER. The CDR3 covers 15 residues. CDR3 in amino acids: CASSQVGGTQETQYF.

CDR3 region: CASSFRRGGELFF. This rearrangement joins TRBV7-3 to TRBJ2-2. Germline-derived CDR1 and CDR2 are SGHTA and FQGTGA. The CDR3 runs to 13 residues.

The rearrangement uses TRBV10-3 and TRBJ1-2; TCRdb's D call of TRBD1 is untestable without DNA. Germline V CDR1 and CDR2: ENHRY, SYGVKD. The CDR3 is 13 amino acids. CDR3 sequence reads: CAISELGGDGYTF.

The chain's CDR3 is CSVVWGGQPQHF. The gene calls are TRBV29-1 and TRBJ1-5; as DNA is missing, the TRBD1 call by TCRdb cannot be tested. The CDR3 loop spans 12 amino acids. Per germline, CDR1 SQVTM and CDR2 ANQGSEA.

The chain combines TRBV5-1 with TRBJ2-7; the D call from TCRdb, TRBD1, cannot be confirmed without DNA. Germline V gene lookup returns CDR1 SGHRS and CDR2 YFSETQ. The CDR3 is 13 amino acids. The CDR3: CASADGGTYEQYF.

This chain links TRBV20-1 with TRBJ2-1; the D call from TCRdb, TRBD1, cannot be confirmed without DNA. The germline CDR1 and CDR2 sequences are DFQATT and SNEGSKA (reference sequence). The CDR3 covers 17 residues. CDR3 sequence: CSARDRMAGQGDNEQFF.

The V call is TRBV6-2 or TRBV6-3, the J call TRBJ1-2. The CDR3 runs 13 residues. Germline values: CDR1 MNHEY, CDR2 SVGEGT. The CDR3 is CASRPASEDGYTF.

Judged by frequency, this clonotype is medium-sized. The chain joins TRBV29-1 to TRBJ1-1. There are 11 residues in the CDR3. CDR1 is SQVTM, CDR2 ANQGSEA, per germline. CDR3 amino acids: CSVEGGTEAFF. The full variable domain, with the rest looked up from reference TRBV29-1 and TRBJ1-1, is SAVISQKPSRDICQRGTSLTIQCQVDSQVTMMFWYRQQPGQSLTLIATANQGSEATYESGFVIDKFPISRPNLTFSTLTVSNMSPEDSSIYLCSVEGGTEAFFGQGTRLTVV.